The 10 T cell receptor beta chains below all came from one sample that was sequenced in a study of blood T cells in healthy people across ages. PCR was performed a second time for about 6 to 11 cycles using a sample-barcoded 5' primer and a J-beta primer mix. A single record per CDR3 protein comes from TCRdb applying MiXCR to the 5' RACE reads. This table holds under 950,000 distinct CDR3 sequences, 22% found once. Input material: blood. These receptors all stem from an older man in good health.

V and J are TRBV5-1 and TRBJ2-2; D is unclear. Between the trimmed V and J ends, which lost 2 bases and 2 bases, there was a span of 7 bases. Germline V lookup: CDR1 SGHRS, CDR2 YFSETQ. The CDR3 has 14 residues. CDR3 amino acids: CASSFGSNTGELFF. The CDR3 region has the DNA TGCGCCAGCAGCTTCGGGTCCAACACCGGGGAGCTGTTTTTT.

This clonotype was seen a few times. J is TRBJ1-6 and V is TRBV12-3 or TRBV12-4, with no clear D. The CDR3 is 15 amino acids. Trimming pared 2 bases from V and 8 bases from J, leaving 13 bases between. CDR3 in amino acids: CASSLSGGGDSPLHF. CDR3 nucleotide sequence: TGTGCCAGCAGTTTATCGGGTGGCGGTGATTCACCCCTCCACTTT.

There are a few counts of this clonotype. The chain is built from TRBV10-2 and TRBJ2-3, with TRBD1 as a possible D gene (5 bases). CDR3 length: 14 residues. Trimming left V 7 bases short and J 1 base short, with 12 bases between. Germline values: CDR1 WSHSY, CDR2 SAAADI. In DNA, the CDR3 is TGCGCCAGCATGCAGGGTTGGGGCACAGATACGCAGTATTTT. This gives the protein CASMQGWGTDTQYF.

The CDR3 DNA reads as TGTGCCAGCAGCAATCAGAGAACCGGGACAAGGCCACAGATAGCCAAAAACATTCAGTACTTC. Amino acid sequence: CASSNQRTGTRPQIAKNIQYF. The chain couples TRBV21-1 to TRBJ2-4; TRBD1, the table's D call, lacks a check against the DNA. TRBV21-1 is noted as a pseudogene. The length of the CDR3 is 21 residues.

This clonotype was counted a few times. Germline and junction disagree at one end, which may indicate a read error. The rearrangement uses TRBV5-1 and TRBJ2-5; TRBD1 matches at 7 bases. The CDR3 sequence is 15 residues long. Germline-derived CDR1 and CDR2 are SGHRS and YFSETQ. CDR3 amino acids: CASSLVATGQETQHF. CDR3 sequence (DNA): TGCGCCAGCAGCTTGGTAGCGACAGGACAGGAGACCCAGCACTTC.

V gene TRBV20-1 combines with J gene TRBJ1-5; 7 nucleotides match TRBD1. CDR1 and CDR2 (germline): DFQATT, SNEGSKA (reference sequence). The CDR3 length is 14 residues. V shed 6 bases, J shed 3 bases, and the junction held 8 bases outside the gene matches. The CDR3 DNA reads TGCAGTGCGGGAATGACAGGGAACAATCAGCCCCAGCATTTT. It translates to CSAGMTGNNQPQHF.

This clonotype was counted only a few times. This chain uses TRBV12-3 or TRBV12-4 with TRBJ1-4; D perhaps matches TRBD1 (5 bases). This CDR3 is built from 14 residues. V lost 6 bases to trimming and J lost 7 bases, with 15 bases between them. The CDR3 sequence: CASRPAGMLEKLFF. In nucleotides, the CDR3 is TGTGCCAGCAGGCCCGCAGGGATGCTTGAAAAACTGTTTTTT.

CDR3 DNA sequence: TGTGCCAGCAGTTTATGGAGACAGCCCCAGCATTTT. This encodes CASSLWRQPQHF. This rearrangement joins TRBV28 to TRBJ1-5; D gene uncertain. V was shortened by 0 bases and J by 7 bases, with 4 bases between the two germline ends. Germline values: CDR1 MDHEN, CDR2 SYDVKM. The CDR3 runs 12 residues.

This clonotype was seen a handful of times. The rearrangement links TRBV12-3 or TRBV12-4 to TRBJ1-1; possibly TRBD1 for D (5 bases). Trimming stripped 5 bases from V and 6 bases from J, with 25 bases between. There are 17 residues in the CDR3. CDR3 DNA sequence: TGTGCCAGCAGTCCAACGCTTTACGCGGGGCGCGACGCTGAAGCTTTCTTT. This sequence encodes CASSPTLYAGRDAEAFF.

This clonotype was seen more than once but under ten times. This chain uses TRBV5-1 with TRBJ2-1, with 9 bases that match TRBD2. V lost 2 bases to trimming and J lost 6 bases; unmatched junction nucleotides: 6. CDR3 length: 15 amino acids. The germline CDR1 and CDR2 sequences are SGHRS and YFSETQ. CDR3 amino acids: CASSLWGGGANEQFF. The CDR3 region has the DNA TGCGCCAGCAGCTTATGGGGCGGGGGGGCCAATGAGCAGTTCTTC.